The T cell receptor beta chain described here comes from a study of blood T cells in healthy people across ages. With a J-beta primer mix and a sample-barcoded 5' primer, a second PCR ran 7 to 11 cycles. TCRdb redid the calling of the 5' RACE reads with MiXCR, one entry per CDR3 protein. Of approximately 690,000 distinct CDR3 sequences in the sample, roughly 41% were seen once. Germline assignment: CDR1 LGHNA and CDR2 YSLEER. Trimming removed 1 base from V and 0 bases from J, with 13 bases in between. CDR3 length: 17 amino acids. Sequences were obtained from blood. This clonotype was obtained from a man at least 80 years old in good health. J is TRBJ2-4 and V is TRBV4-3, with D unresolved. The CDR3 is CASSQAFGRLAKNIQYF. Here the CDR3 DNA reads TGCGCCAGCAGCCAAGCCTTTGGCAGATTAGCCAAAAACATTCAGTACTTC.